This passage covers 22 T cell receptor beta chains from one sample sequenced in a study of T cells in localized non-small cell lung cancer. Profiled with immunoSEQ multiplex PCR; TCRdb holds only in-frame clones, not every one. The sample consists of about 28,000 clones, about 90% of them appearing once. The sample in question was peripheral blood, obtained before any cancer treatment. These receptors all stem from a woman aged 18-55 years with stage I lung adenocarcinoma.

The chain couples TRBV27 to TRBJ2-5; D possibly corresponds to TRBD1 (6 bases). Germline-derived CDR1 and CDR2 are MNHEY and SMNVEV (reference sequence). V was pared by 4 bases and J by 2 bases, with 14 bases between. This CDR3 is built from 15 residues. CDR3 loop: CASSSAQGGQETQYF. CDR3 bases: TGTGCCAGCAGTTCAGCACAGGGTGGGCAAGAGACCCAGTACTTC.

The rearrangement links TRBV29-1 to TRBJ1-1, with 9 nucleotides matching TRBD1. Unmatched junction bases numbered 5, after V lost 6 bases and J lost 0 bases. The CDR3 contains 14 residues. The germline V gene has CDR1 SQVTM and CDR2 ANQGSEA. Here the CDR3 reads CSVGRTGVNTEAFF. In DNA form, the CDR3 reads TGCAGCGTCGGAAGGACAGGGGTGAACACTGAAGCTTTCTTT.

The genes are TRBV11-3 and TRBJ2-3; D not resolved. The V end lost 5 bases, the J end lost 5 bases, and 5 bases lay between the germline ends. Germline V gene lookup returns CDR1 SGHNT and CDR2 YENEEA. The CDR3 runs 11 residues. CDR3: CASSREDTQYF. The CDR3 DNA reads as TGTGCCAGCAGCAGAGAAGATACGCAGTATTTT.

The chain is built from TRBV19 and TRBJ2-6; D is uncertain. The germline V gene encodes CDR1 LNHDA and CDR2 SQIVND (reference sequence). The length of the CDR3 is 12 residues. V lost 7 bases, J lost 3 bases, and 4 bases lay in between. CDR3 amino acids: CASNNGANVLTF. The CDR3 region has the DNA TGTGCCAGTAATAATGGGGCCAACGTCCTGACTTTC.

This chain connects TRBV27 to TRBJ1-5; no clear D gene. Germline V gives CDR1 MNHEY, CDR2 SMNVEV (reference sequence). CDR3 length: 13 residues. V lost 0 bases, J lost 7 bases, and 7 bases lay in between. The CDR3: CASSLSGGQPQHF. The DNA of the CDR3 is TGTGCCAGCAGTTTATCCGGCGGGCAGCCCCAGCATTTT.

This chain uses TRBV5-4 with TRBJ2-2; possibly TRBD2 for D (7 bases). V lost 0 bases to trimming and J lost 0 bases, with 9 bases between them. This CDR3 contains 16 residues. From germline, CDR1 is SGHNT and CDR2 YYREEE (reference sequence). The CDR3 protein is CASSLAGGANTGELFF. The DNA of the CDR3 is TGTGCCAGCAGCTTGGCGGGGGGCGCGAACACCGGGGAGCTGTTTTTT.

The rearrangement uses TRBV18 and TRBJ1-1; no firm D call. The CDR3 extends over 15 amino acids. Trimming cost V 0 bases and J 0 bases, with 8 bases left between them. Per the germline V gene, CDR1 is KGHSH and CDR2 is LQKENI. CDR3 residues: CASSPPSLVNTEAFF. In nucleotides, the CDR3 is TGTGCCAGCTCACCACCTTCTCTCGTGAACACTGAAGCTTTCTTT.

The chain links TRBV9 to TRBJ1-3; 9 positions match TRBD1. The CDR3 length is 18 residues. Germline assignment: CDR1 SGDLS and CDR2 YYNGEE. V was pared by 0 bases and J by 4 bases, with 11 bases of the junction left unmatched. As DNA, the CDR3 is TGTGCCAGCAGCGTAGATGTGCGTGGGACAGGGAACGGAAACACCATATATTTT. This codes for CASSVDVRGTGNGNTIYF.

The rearrangement joins TRBV2 to TRBJ1-4; no definite D call. V was cut by 2 bases and J by 4 bases, with 11 bases left in between. The CDR3 is made up of 15 amino acids. CDR1 is SNHLY, CDR2 FYNNEI, per germline. The CDR3 sequence is CASSENLPDNEKLFF. The CDR3 DNA is TGTGCCAGCAGTGAAAATCTGCCAGATAATGAAAAACTGTTTTTT. Looking up the rest from reference TRBV2 and TRBJ1-4 gives the full variable domain: EPEVTQTPSHQVTQMGQEVILRCVPISNHLYFYWYRQILGQKVEFLVSFYNNEISEKSEIFDDQFSVERPDGSNFTLKIRSTKLEDSAMYFCASSENLPDNEKLFFGSGTQLSVL.

The chain carries TRBV15 and TRBJ2-5; no reliable D call. Trimming removed 0 bases at V and 1 base at J, with 6 bases between. The CDR3 is 14 residues long. Germline-derived CDR1 and CDR2 are LNHNV and YYDKDF (reference sequence). CDR3 in amino acids: CATSRDRPQETQYF. Written as DNA, the CDR3 is TGTGCCACCAGCAGAGATCGCCCCCAAGAGACCCAGTACTTC. Based on the CDR3 plus reference TRBV15 and TRBJ2-5, the full variable domain is DAMVIQNPRYQVTQFGKPVTLSCSQTLNHNVMYWYQQKSSQAPKLLFHYYDKDFNNEADTPDNFQSRRPNTSFCFLDIRSPGLGDTAMYLCATSRDRPQETQYFGPGTRLLVL.

The V call is TRBV6-5, the J call TRBJ2-1; D is perhaps TRBD2 (6 bases). Germline values: CDR1 MNHEY, CDR2 SVGAGI. CDR3 size: 12 residues. Trimming removed 0 bases from V and 11 bases from J, with 8 bases in between. CDR3 sequence reads: CASSYSSGQQFF. The CDR3 bases are TGTGCCAGCAGTTACTCGAGCGGGCAGCAGTTCTTC.

This chain connects TRBV18 to TRBJ2-7; TRBD1 matches 10 bases. This CDR3 comprises 14 residues. With 6 bases clipped from V and 4 bases from J, the junction kept 6 bases outside the gene matches. CDR1 and CDR2 (germline): KGHSH, LQKENI. The CDR3 spells CASSTTGQGYEQYF. The CDR3 DNA follows: TGTGCCAGCTCTACCACGGGACAGGGGTACGAGCAGTACTTC.

V is TRBV28 and J is TRBJ1-3; no clear D gene. Trimming took 7 bases from V and 0 from J, leaving 19 bases between them. This CDR3 has 17 residues. The V gene's germline CDR1 is MDHEN and CDR2 SYDVKM. The CDR3 DNA reads as TGTGCCAGCATGAGTGGAGGATTGGGCAGCTCTGGAAACACCATATATTTT. Its protein is CASMSGGLGSSGNTIYF.

The genes are TRBV7-2 and TRBJ1-5; possibly TRBD1 for D (5 bases). The V end was cut by 3 bases, the J end by 1 base, with 10 bases between. Germline values: CDR1 SGHTA, CDR2 FQGNSA. The CDR3 covers 15 residues. The CDR3 spells CASSLGRVSNQPQHF. In DNA form, the CDR3 reads TGTGCCAGCAGCTTGGGCAGGGTGAGCAATCAGCCCCAGCATTTT.

This chain connects TRBV28 to TRBJ1-4, with a weak D call TRBD1 (6 bases). V lost 7 bases, J lost 5 bases, and 11 bases lay in between. The germline V gene has CDR1 MDHEN and CDR2 SYDVKM. This CDR3 has 13 amino acids. DNA of the CDR3: TGTGCCAGCATGGGACATATGAATGAAAAACTGTTTTTT. Its translation: CASMGHMNEKLFF.

J is TRBJ2-7 and V is TRBV18; 7 positions match TRBD2. This CDR3 spans 14 amino acids. Germline values: CDR1 KGHSH, CDR2 LQKENI. V shed 5 bases and J 6 bases; nucleotides not matched to a gene: 10. The CDR3 here is CASSGTSAAFEQYF. CDR3 DNA sequence: TGTGCCAGCTCAGGCACTAGCGCCGCATTCGAGCAGTACTTC.

The chain joins TRBV30 to TRBJ1-5; the D gene is possibly TRBD1 (5 bases). The CDR3 length is 13 residues. Trimming removed 0 bases at V and 5 bases at J, with 8 bases between. Germline V CDR1 and CDR2: GTSNPN, SVGIG (reference sequence). The CDR3 region is CAWSVMGDQPQHF. CDR3 sequence (DNA): TGTGCCTGGAGTGTAATGGGGGATCAGCCCCAGCATTTT.

A few counts support this clone. This sequence joins TRBV6-4 and TRBJ2-3, with 10 nucleotides matching TRBD2. Trimming removed 5 bases from V and 4 bases from J; junction bases left unmatched: 9. Germline lookup yields CDR1 MRHNA and CDR2 SNTAGT. The CDR3 is 16 residues long. In nucleotides, the CDR3 is TGTGCCAGCAGTCTGGCCCCAGCGGGAGGGGCAGATACGCAGTATTTT. Protein sequence: CASSLAPAGGADTQYF.

The chain uses TRBV5-1 and TRBJ1-2; D might be TRBD1 (6 bases). The germline gives CDR1 SGHRS, CDR2 YFSETQ. The CDR3 contains 13 residues. V gave up 0 bases and J gave up 7 bases, with 10 bases separating them. CDR3 protein: CASSLGGGPGYTF. In DNA form, the CDR3 reads TGCGCCAGCAGCTTGGGGGGGGGCCCTGGCTACACCTTC. Using reference TRBV5-1 and TRBJ1-2 for the parts outside the CDR3, the full variable domain is KAGVTQTPRYLIKTRGQQVTLSCSPISGHRSVSWYQQTPGQGLQFLFEYFSETQRNKGNFPGRFSGRQFSNSRSEMNVSTLELGDSALYLCASSLGGGPGYTFGSGTRLTVV.

The chain employs TRBV28 and TRBJ2-7; D is unresolved. Germline values: CDR1 MDHEN, CDR2 SYDVKM. This CDR3 comprises 10 residues. V was clipped by 4 bases and J by 7 bases, with 5 bases between them. Written as DNA, the CDR3 is TGTGCCAGCAGTTCTGGGGAGCAGTACTTC. It codes for CASSSGEQYF.

This rearrangement joins TRBV6-1 to TRBJ1-4; possible D gene TRBD1, 5 bases. This CDR3 comprises 15 residues. CDR1 MNHNS and CDR2 SASEGT come from the germline V gene. V was pared by 7 bases and J by 0 bases, with 12 bases between. The CDR3, as DNA: TGTGCCAGCACAGTTGGGGCTGCAACTAATGAAAAACTGTTTTTT. Amino acids: CASTVGAATNEKLFF.

This clone is a singleton in its sample. This rearrangement joins TRBV19 to TRBJ1-5, with a tentative D call TRBD1 (5 bases). This CDR3 has 13 amino acids. The germline CDR1 and CDR2 sequences are LNHDA and SQIVND (reference sequence). V was cut by 5 bases and J by 4 bases, with 9 bases left in between. The CDR3 sequence is CASSAGRNQPQHF. CDR3 bases: TGTGCCAGTAGTGCGGGGCGAAATCAGCCCCAGCATTTT.